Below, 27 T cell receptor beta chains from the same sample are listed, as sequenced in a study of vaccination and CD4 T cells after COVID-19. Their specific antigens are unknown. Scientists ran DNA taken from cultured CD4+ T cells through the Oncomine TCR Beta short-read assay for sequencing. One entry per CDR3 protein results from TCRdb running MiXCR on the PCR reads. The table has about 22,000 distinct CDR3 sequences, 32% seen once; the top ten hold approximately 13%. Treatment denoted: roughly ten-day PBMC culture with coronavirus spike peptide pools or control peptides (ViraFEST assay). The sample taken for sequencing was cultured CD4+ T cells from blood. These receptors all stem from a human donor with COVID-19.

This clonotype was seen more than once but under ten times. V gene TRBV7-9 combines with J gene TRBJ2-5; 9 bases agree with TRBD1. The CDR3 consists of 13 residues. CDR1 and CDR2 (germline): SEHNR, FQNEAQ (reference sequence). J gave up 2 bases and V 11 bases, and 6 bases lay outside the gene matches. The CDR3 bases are TGTGCCGTCCGGGACAGGGTACAAGAGACCCAGTACTTC. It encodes CAVRDRVQETQYF.

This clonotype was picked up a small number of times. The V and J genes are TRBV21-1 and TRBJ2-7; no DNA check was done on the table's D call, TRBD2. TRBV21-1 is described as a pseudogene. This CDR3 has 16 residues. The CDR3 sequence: CASSKARASGSYEQYF. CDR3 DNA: TGTGCCAGCAGCAAAGCGCGGGCTAGCGGGTCCTACGAGCAGTACTTC.

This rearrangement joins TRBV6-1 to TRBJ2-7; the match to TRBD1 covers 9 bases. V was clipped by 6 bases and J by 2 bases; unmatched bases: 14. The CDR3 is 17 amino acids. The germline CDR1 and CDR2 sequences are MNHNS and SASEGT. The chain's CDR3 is CASSPPDRTGVAYEQYF. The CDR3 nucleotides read TGTGCCAGCAGCCCACCCGACCGGACAGGGGTGGCCTACGAGCAGTACTTC.

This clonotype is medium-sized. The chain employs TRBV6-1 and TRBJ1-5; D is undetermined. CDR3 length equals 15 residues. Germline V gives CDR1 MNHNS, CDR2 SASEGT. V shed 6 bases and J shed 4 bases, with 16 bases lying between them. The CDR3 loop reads CASRSREGRNQPQHF. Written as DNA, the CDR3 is TGTGCCAGCAGGAGCCGGGAAGGGAGGAATCAGCCCCAGCATTTT.

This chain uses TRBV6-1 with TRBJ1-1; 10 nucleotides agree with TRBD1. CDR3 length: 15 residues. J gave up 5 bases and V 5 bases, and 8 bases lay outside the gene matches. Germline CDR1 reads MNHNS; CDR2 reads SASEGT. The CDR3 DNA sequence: TGTGCCAGCAGTAAAGGGACAGGGGTGTGGACTGAAGCTTTCTTT. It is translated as CASSKGTGVWTEAFF.

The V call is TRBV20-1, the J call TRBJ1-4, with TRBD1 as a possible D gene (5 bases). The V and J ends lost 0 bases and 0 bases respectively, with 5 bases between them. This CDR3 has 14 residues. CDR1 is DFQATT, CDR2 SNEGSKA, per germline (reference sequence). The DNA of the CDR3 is TGCAGTGCTAGAGAGGGGGCAACTAATGAAAAACTGTTTTTT. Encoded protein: CSAREGATNEKLFF.

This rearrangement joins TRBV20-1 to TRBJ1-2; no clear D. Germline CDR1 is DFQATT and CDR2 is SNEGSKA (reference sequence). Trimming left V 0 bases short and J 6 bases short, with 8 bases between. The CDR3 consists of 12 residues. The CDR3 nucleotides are TGCAGTGCTAGAGATCTGTGGGATGGCTACACCTTC. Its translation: CSARDLWDGYTF.

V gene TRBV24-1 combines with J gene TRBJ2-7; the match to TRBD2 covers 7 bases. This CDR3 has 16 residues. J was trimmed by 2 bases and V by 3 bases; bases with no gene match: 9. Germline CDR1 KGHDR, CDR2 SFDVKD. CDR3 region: CATSDAGRGSTYEQYF. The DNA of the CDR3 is TGTGCCACCAGTGATGCAGGGAGGGGTTCTACCTACGAGCAGTACTTC.

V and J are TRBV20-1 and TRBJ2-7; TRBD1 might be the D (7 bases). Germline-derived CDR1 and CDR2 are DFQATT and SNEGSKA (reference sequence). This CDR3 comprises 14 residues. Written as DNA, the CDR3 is TGCAGCGTAATGACAGGGACTCGTACCTACGAGCAGTACTTC. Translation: CSVMTGTRTYEQYF.

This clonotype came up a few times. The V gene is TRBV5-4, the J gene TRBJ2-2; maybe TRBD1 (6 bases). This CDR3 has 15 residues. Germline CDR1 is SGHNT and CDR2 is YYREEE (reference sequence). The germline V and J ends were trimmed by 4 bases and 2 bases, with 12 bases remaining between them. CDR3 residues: CASSNQGPNTGELFF. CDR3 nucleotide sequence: TGTGCCAGCAGCAATCAGGGGCCCAACACCGGGGAGCTGTTTTTT.

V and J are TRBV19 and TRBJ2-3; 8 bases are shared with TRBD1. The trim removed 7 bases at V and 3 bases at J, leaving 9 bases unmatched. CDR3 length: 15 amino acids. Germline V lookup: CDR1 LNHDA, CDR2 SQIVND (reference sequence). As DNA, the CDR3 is TGTGCCAGTACCGTGGGTCAGGGGGCTACAGATACGCAGTATTTT. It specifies CASTVGQGATDTQYF.

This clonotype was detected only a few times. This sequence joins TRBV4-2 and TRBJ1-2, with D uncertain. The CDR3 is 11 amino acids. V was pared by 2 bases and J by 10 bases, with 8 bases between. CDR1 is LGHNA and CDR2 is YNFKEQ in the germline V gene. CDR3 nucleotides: TGTGCCAGCAGCCAATCTCGTGTCTACACCTTC. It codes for CASSQSRVYTF.

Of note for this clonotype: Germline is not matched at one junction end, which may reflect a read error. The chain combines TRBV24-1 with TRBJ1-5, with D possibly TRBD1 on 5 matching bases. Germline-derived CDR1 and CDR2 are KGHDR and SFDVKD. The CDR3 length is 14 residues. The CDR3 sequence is CATSVRTSNQSQHF. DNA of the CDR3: TGTGCCACCAGTGTCAGGACAAGCAATCAGTCCCAGCATTTT.

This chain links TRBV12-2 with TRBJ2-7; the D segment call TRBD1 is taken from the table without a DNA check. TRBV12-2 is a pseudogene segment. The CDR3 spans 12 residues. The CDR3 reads CAREGGLYEQYF. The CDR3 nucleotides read TGTGCAAGGGAAGGGGGACTCTACGAGCAGTACTTC.

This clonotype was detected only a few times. The CDR3 region is CASSLGTNTGELFF. Written as DNA, the CDR3 is TGTGCCAGCAGCTTGGGCACGAACACCGGGGAGCTGTTTTTT. The genes are TRBV7-3 and TRBJ2-2; D unresolved. The CDR3 is made up of 14 amino acids. Germline V lookup: CDR1 SGHTA, CDR2 FQGTGA. V lost 3 bases and J 0 bases, leaving 5 bases between the germline ends.

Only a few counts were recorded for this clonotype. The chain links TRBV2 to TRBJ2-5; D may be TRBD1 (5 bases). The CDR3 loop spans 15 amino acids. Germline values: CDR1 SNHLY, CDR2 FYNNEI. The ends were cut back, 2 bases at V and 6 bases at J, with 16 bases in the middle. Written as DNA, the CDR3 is TGTGCCAGCAGTGAACACCAGGCCAGGGCGCAGACCCAGTACTTC. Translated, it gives CASSEHQARAQTQYF. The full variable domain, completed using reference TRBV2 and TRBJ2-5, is EPEVTQTPSHQVTQMGQEVILRCVPISNHLYFYWYRQILGQKVEFLVSFYNNEISEKSEIFDDQFSVERPDGSNFTLKIRSTKLEDSAMYFCASSEHQARAQTQYFGPGTRLLVL.

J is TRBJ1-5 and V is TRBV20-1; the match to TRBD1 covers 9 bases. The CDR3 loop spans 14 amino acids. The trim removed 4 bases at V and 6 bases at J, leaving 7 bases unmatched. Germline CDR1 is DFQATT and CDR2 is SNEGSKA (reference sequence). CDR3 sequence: CSATLTGGGQPQHF. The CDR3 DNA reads TGCAGTGCTACCTTGACAGGGGGAGGTCAGCCCCAGCATTTT.

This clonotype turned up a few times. The CDR3 DNA reads TGCAGTGCTAGGCCGGGACTAGTTTTGTCAGATACGCAGTATTTT. It codes for CSARPGLVLSDTQYF. The V gene is TRBV20-1, the J gene TRBJ2-3, with 8 bases aligning to TRBD2. The CDR3 totals 15 residues. The V and J ends lost 3 bases and 4 bases, in that order; junction bases with no gene match: 9. Germline V gene sequence: CDR1 DFQATT, CDR2 SNEGSKA (reference sequence).

The CDR3 loop is CASSLFPLGYTF. CDR3 DNA: TGTGCCAGCAGCTTATTCCCCCTTGGCTACACCTTC. The genes are TRBV7-2 and TRBJ1-2; D is uncertain. CDR3 size: 12 residues. CDR1 is SGHTA and CDR2 is FQGNSA in the germline V gene. Trimming removed 2 bases from V and 7 bases from J, with 8 bases in between.

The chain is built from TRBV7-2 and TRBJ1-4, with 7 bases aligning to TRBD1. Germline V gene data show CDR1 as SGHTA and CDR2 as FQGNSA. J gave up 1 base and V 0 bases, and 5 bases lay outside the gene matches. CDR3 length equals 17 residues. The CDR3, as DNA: TGTGCCAGCAGCTTAGCAAGGGGGCAGGGAACTAATGAAAAACTGTTTTTT. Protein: CASSLARGQGTNEKLFF.

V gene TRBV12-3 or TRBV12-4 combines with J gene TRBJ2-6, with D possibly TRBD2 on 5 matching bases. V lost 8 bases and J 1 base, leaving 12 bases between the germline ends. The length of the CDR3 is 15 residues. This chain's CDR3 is CASAGGGSGANVLTF. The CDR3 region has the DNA TGTGCCAGCGCAGGAGGAGGATCTGGGGCCAACGTCCTGACTTTC.

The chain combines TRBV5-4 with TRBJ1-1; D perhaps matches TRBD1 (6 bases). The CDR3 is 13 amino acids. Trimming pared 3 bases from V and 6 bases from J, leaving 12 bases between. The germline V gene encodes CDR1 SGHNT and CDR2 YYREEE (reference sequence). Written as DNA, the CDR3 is TGTGCCAGCAGCTGGGGGGACATCGCTGAAGCTTTCTTT. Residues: CASSWGDIAEAFF. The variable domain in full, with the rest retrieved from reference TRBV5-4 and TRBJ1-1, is ETGVTQSPTHLIKTRGQQVTLRCSSQSGHNTVSWYQQALGQGPQFIFQYYREEENGRGNFPPRFSGLQFPNYSSELNVNALELDDSALYLCASSWGDIAEAFFGQGTRLTVV.

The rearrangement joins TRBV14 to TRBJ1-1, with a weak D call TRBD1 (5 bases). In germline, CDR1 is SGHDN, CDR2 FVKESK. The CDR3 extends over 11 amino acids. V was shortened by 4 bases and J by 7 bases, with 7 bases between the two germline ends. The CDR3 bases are TGTGCCAGCAGCCCGGGGGGTGAAGCTTTCTTT. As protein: CASSPGGEAFF.

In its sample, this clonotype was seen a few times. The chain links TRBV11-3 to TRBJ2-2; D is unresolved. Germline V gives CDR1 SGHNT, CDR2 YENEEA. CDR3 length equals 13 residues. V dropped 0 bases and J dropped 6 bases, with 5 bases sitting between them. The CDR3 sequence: CASSLDTPGELFF. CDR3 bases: TGTGCCAGCAGCTTAGATACTCCCGGGGAGCTGTTTTTT.

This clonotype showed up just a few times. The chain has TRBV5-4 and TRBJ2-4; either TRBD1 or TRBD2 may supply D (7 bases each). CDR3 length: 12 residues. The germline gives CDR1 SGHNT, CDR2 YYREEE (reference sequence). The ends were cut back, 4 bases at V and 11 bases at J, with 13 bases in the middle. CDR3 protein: CASSVSGGVQYF. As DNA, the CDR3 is TGTGCCAGCAGCGTATCAGGGGGGGTTCAGTACTTC.

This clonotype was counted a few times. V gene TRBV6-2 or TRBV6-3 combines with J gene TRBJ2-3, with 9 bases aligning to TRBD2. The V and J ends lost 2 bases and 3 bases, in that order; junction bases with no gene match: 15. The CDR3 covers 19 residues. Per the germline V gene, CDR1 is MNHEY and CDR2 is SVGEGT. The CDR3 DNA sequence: TGTGCCAGCAGTTACCCCCCAGCGGGGGGAACCTCCCAAACAGATACGCAGTATTTT. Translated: CASSYPPAGGTSQTDTQYF.

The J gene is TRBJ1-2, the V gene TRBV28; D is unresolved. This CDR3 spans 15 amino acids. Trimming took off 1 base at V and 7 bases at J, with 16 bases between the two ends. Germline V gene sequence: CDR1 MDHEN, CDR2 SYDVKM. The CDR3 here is CASSLSSGEFGGYTF. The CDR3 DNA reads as TGTGCCAGCAGTTTATCGTCCGGGGAGTTCGGTGGCTACACCTTC.